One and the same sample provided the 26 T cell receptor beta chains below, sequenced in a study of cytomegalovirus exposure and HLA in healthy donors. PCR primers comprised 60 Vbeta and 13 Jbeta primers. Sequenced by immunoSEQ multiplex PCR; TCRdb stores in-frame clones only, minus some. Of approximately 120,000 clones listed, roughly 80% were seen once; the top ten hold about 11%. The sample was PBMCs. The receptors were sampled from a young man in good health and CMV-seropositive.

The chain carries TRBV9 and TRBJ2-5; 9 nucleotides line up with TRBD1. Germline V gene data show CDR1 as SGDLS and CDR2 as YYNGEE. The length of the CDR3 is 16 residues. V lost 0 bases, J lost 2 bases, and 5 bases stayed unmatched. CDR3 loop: CASSVGGQGTQETQYF. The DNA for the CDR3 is TGTGCCAGCAGCGTAGGGGGACAGGGAACTCAAGAGACCCAGTACTTC.

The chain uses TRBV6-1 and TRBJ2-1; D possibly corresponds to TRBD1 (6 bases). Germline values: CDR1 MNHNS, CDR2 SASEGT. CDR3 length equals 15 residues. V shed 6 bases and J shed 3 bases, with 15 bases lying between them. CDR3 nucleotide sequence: TGTGCCAGCAGGCTCGGACAGTCTATCTACAATGAGCAGTTCTTC. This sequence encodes CASRLGQSIYNEQFF.

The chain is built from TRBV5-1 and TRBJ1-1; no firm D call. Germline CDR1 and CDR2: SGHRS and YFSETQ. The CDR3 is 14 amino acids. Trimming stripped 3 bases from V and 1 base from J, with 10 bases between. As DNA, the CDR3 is TGCGCCAGCAGCTCCGGACTGACGAACACTGAAGCTTTCTTT. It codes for CASSSGLTNTEAFF.

CDR3: CASSERQVYGYTF. In DNA, the CDR3 is TGTGCCAGCAGTGAACGCCAGGTGTATGGCTACACCTTC. The chain employs TRBV2 and TRBJ1-2; D unclear. V was trimmed by 2 bases and J by 5 bases, leaving 9 bases between them. Germline CDR1 SNHLY, CDR2 FYNNEI. The CDR3 loop spans 13 amino acids.

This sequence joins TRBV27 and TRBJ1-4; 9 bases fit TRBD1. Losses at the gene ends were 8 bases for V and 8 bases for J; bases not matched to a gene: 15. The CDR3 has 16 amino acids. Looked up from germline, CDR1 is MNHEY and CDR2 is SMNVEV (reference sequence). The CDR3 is CASGISPDRGREKLFF. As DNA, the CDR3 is TGTGCCAGCGGAATTAGCCCGGACAGGGGACGGGAAAAACTGTTTTTT.

The CDR3: CASSEGQNSNQPQHF. The CDR3 DNA reads as TGTGCCAGCAGTGAGGGGCAGAATAGCAATCAGCCCCAGCATTTT. The chain carries TRBV2 and TRBJ1-5, with D maybe TRBD1 (5 bases). The CDR3 sequence is 15 residues long. Trimming took off 3 bases at V and 0 bases at J, with 9 bases between the two ends. The germline V gene has CDR1 SNHLY and CDR2 FYNNEI.

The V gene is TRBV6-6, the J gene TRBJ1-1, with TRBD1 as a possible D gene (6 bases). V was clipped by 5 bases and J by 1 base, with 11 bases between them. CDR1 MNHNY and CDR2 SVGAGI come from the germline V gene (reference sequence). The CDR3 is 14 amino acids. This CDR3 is CASSNQGQNTEAFF. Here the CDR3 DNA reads TGTGCCAGCAGTAATCAGGGACAGAACACTGAAGCTTTCTTT.

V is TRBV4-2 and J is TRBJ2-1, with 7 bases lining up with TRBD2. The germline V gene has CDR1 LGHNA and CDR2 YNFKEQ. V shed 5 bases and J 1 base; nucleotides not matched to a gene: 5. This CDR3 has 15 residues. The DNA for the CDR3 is TGTGCCAGCAGCGGATCGCGGGGGTCCTACAATGAGCAGTTCTTC. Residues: CASSGSRGSYNEQFF.

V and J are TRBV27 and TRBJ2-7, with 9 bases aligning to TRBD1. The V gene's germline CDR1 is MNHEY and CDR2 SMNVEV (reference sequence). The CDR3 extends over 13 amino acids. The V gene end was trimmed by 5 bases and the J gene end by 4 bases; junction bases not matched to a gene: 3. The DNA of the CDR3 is TGTGCCAGCAGTAGGGGACAGGGTTACGAGCAGTACTTC. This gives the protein CASSRGQGYEQYF.

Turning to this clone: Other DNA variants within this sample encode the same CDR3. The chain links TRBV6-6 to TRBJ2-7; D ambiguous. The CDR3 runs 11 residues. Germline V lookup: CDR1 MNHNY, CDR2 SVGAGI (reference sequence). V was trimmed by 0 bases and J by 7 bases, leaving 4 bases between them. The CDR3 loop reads CASSYSSEQYF. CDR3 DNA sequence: TGTGCCAGCAGTTACTCGAGTGAGCAGTACTTC.

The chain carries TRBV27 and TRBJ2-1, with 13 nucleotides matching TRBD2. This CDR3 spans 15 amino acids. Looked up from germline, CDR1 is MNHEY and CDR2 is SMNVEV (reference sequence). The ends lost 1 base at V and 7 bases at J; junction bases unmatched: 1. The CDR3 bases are TGTGCCAGCAGTTTATGGACTAGCGGGAGTAATGAGCAGTTCTTC. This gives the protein CASSLWTSGSNEQFF.

In DNA form, the CDR3 reads TGTGCCAGCAGCCCTCCGGGAGGAGAGACCCAGTACTTC. As protein: CASSPPGGETQYF. The chain carries TRBV28 and TRBJ2-5; 7 bases agree with TRBD2. This CDR3 region has 13 residues. The germline CDR1 and CDR2 sequences are MDHEN and SYDVKM. The J segment lost 4 bases and the V segment lost 6 bases, leaving 5 bases of the junction unmatched. Full variable domain (remainder filled in from reference TRBV28 and TRBJ2-5): DVKVTQSSRYLVKRTGEKVFLECVQDMDHENMFWYRQDPGLGLRLIYFSYDVKMKEKGDIPEGYSVSREKKERFSLILESASTNQTSMYLCASSPPGGETQYFGPGTRLLVL.

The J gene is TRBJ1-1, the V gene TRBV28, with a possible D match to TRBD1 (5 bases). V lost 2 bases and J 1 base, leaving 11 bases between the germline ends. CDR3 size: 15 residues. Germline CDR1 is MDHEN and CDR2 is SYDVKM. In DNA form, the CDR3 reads TGTGCCAGCAGTTTAATCCGGGGGGGGAACACTGAAGCTTTCTTT. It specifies CASSLIRGGNTEAFF.

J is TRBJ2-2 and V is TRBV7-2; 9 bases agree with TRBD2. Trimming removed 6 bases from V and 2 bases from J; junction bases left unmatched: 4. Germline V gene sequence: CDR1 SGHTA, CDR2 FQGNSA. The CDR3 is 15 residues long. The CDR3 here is CASSPTSGNTGELFF. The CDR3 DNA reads TGTGCCAGCAGTCCGACTAGCGGTAACACCGGGGAGCTGTTTTTT.

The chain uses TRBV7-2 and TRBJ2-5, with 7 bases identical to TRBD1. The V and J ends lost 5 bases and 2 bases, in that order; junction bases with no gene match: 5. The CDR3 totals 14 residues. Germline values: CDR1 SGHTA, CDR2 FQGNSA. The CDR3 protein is CASSPGDRQETQYF. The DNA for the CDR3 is TGTGCCAGCAGCCCCGGGGACAGACAAGAGACCCAGTACTTC.

CDR3 sequence (DNA): TGCGCCAGCAAATACGGACAGGTTGACAATGAGCAGTTCTTC. This sequence encodes CASKYGQVDNEQFF. The V call is TRBV5-1, the J call TRBJ2-1; TRBD1 agrees at 7 bases. With 6 bases clipped from V and 5 bases from J, the junction kept 8 bases outside the gene matches. The germline V gene encodes CDR1 SGHRS and CDR2 YFSETQ. The CDR3 covers 14 residues.

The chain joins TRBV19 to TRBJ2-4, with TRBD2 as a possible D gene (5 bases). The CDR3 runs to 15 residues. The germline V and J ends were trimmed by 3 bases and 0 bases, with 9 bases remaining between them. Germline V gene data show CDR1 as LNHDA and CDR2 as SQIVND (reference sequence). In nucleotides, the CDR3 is TGTGCCAGTAGTATGGGCGGACTAGCCAAAAACATTCAGTACTTC. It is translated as CASSMGGLAKNIQYF.

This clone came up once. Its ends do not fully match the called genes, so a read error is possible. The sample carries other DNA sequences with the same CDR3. CDR3 amino acids: CASSLSETTNEKLFF. In nucleotides, the CDR3 is TGCGCTAGCAGCTTGAGCGAGACAACTAATGAAAAACTGTTTTTT. V usage is TRBV5-1 and J usage is TRBJ1-4, with no clear D. Germline V gene sequence: CDR1 SGHRS, CDR2 YFSETQ. This CDR3 is 15 amino acids long.

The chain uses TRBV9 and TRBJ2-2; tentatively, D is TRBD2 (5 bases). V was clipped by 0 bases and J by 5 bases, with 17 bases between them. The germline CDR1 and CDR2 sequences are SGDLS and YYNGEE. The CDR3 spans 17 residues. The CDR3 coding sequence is TGTGCCAGCAGCGTAGTCAGGACTCCCCGCGGAACCGGGGAGCTGTTTTTT. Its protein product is CASSVVRTPRGTGELFF.

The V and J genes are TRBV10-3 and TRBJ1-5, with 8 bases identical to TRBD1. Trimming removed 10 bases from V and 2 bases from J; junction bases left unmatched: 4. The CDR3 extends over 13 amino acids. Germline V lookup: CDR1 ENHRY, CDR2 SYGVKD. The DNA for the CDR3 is TGTGCCACCACGGGACAGGGCAATCAGCCCCAGCATTTT. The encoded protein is CATTGQGNQPQHF.

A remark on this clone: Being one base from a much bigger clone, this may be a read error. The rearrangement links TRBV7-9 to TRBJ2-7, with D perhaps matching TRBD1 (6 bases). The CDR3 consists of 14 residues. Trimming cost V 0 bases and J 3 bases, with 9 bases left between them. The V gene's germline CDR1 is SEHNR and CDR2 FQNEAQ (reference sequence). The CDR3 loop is CASSLAGQYYEQYF. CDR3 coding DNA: TGTGCCAGCAGCTTAGCCGGACAGTACTACGAGCAGTACTTC.

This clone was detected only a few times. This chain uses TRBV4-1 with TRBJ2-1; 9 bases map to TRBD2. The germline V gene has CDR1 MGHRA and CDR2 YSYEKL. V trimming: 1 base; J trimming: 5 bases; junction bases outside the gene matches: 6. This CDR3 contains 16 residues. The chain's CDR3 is CASSQAGGRANNEQFF. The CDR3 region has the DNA TGCGCCAGCAGCCAAGCGGGCGGGAGGGCCAACAATGAGCAGTTCTTC.

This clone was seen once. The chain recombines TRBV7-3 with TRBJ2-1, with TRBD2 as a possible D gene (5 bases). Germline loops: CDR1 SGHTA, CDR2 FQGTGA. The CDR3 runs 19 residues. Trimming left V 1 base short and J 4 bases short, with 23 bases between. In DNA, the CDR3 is TGTGCCAGCAGCTTAAAGGGTCGGACTCACTCGGTGAATTACAATGAGCAGTTCTTC. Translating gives CASSLKGRTHSVNYNEQFF.

The CDR3 here is CASSLAATSGNTIYF. Here the CDR3 DNA reads TGTGCCAGCAGCTTAGCAGCAACTTCTGGAAACACCATATATTTT. This chain links TRBV7-2 with TRBJ1-3; D unresolved. The germline gives CDR1 SGHTA, CDR2 FQGNSA. V dropped 0 bases and J dropped 1 base, with 7 bases sitting between them. This CDR3 spans 15 amino acids.

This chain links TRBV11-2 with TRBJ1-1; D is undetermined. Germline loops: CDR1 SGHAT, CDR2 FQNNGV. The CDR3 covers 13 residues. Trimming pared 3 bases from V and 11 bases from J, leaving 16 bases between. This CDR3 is CASSFSPTDVAFF. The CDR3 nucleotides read TGTGCCAGCAGCTTTTCCCCAACAGACGTCGCTTTCTTT. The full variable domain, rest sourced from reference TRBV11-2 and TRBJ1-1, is EAGVAQSPRYKIIEKRQSVAFWCNPISGHATLYWYQQILGQGPKLLIQFQNNGVVDDSQLPKDRFSAERLKGVDSTLKIQPAKLEDSAVYLCASSFSPTDVAFFGQGTRLTVV.

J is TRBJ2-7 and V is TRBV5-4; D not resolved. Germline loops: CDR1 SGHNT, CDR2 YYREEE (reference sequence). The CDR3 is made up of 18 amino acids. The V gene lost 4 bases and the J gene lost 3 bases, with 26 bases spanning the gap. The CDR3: CASSPVPVLGKSLYEQYF. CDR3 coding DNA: TGTGCCAGCAGCCCCGTCCCGGTGCTAGGCAAATCTCTCTACGAGCAGTACTTC.